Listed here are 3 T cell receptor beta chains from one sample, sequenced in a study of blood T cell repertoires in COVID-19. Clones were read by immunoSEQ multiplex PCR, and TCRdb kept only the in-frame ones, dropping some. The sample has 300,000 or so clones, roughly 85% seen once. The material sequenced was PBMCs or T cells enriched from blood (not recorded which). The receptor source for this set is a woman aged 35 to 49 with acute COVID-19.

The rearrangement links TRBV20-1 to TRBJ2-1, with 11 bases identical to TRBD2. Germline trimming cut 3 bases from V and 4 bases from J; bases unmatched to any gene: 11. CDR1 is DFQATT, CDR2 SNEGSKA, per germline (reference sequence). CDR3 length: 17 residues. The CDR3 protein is CSASSDVAGGKYNEQFF. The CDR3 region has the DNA TGCAGTGCTAGTTCGGATGTAGCGGGAGGGAAATACAATGAGCAGTTCTTC.

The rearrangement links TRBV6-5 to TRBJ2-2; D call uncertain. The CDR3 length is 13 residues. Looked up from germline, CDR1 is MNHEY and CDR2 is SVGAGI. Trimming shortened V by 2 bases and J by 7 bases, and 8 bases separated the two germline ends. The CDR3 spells CASSYRLDGELFF. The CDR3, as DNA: TGTGCCAGCAGTTACAGACTCGACGGGGAGCTGTTTTTT.

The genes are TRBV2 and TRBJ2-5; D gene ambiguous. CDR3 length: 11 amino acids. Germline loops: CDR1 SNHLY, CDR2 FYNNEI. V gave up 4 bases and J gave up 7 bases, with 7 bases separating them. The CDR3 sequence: CASSADRTQYF. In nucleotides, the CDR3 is TGTGCCAGCAGTGCTGATAGGACCCAGTACTTC.